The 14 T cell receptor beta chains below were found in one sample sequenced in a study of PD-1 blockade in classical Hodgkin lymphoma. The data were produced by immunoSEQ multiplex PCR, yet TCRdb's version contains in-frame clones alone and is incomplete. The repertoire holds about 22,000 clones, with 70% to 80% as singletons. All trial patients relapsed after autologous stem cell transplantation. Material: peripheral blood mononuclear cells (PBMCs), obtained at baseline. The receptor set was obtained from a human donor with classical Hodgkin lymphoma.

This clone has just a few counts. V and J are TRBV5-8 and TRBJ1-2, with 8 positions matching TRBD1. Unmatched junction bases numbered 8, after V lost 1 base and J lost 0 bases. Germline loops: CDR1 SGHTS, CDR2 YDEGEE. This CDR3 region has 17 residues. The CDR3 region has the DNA TGTGCCAGCAGCTTGATACCAGGGGGCGCGACTAACTATGGCTACACCTTC. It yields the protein CASSLIPGGATNYGYTF.

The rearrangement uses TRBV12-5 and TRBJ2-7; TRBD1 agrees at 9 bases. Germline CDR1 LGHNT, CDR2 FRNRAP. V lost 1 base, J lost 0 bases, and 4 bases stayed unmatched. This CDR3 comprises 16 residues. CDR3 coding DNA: TGTGCTAGTGGTTTGGGAACAGGGGGCCTCTCCTACGAGCAGTACTTC. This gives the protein CASGLGTGGLSYEQYF.

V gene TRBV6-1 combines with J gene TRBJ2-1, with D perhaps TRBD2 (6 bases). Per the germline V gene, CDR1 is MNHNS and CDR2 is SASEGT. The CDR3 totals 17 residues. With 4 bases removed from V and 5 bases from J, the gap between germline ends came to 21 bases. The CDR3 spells CASSGDRDWTGDNEQFF. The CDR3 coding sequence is TGTGCCAGCAGTGGGGACCGAGACTGGACGGGGGACAATGAGCAGTTCTTC.

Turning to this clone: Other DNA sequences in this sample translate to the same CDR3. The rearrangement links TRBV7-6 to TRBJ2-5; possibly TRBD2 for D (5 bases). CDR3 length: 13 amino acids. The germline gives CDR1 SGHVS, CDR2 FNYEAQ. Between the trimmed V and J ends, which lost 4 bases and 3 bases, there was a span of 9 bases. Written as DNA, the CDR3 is TGTGCCAGCAGCTCGTCCGGGAAAGAGACCCAGTACTTC. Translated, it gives CASSSSGKETQYF. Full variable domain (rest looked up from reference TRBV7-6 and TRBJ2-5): GAGVSQSPRYKVTKRGQDVALRCDPISGHVSLYWYRQALGQGPEFLTYFNYEAQQDKSGLPNDRFSAERPEGSISTLTIQRTEQRDSAMYRCASSSSGKETQYFGPGTRLLVL.

The CDR3 sequence is CASSYGTWLNTEAFF. CDR3 nucleotides: TGTGCCAGCAGTTACGGCACCTGGCTGAACACTGAAGCTTTCTTT. J is TRBJ1-1 and V is TRBV6-5; D unclear. V dropped 2 bases and J dropped 0 bases, with 10 bases sitting between them. The CDR3 is made up of 15 amino acids. Germline V lookup: CDR1 MNHEY, CDR2 SVGAGI.

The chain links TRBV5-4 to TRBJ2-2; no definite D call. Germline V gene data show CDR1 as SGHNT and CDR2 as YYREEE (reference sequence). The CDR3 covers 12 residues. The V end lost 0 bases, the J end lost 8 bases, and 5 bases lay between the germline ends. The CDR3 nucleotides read TGTGCCAGCAGCTTGGAGGTTGGGGAGCTGTTTTTT. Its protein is CASSLEVGELFF.

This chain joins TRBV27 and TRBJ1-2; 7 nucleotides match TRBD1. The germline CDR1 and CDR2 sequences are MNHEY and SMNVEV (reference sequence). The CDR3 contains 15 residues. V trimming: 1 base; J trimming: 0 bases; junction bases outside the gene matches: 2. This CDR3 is CASSLYGQANYGYTF. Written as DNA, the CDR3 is TGTGCCAGCAGTTTATACGGACAGGCTAACTATGGCTACACCTTC.

In DNA form, the CDR3 reads TGTGCCAGCAGTGAATCAGAGAGCACTGAAGCTTTCTTT. Translated: CASSESESTEAFF. The V gene is TRBV6-5, the J gene TRBJ1-1; D is undetermined. Germline V gene sequence: CDR1 MNHEY, CDR2 SVGAGI. The ends were cut back, 5 bases at V and 4 bases at J, with 11 bases in the middle. CDR3 length equals 13 residues.

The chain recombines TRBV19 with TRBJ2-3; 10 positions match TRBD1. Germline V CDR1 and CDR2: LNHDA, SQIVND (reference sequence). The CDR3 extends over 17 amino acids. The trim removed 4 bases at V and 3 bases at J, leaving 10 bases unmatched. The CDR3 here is CASSTGPGTGVTDTQYF. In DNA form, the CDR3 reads TGTGCCAGTAGTACTGGCCCCGGGACAGGGGTTACAGATACGCAGTATTTT.

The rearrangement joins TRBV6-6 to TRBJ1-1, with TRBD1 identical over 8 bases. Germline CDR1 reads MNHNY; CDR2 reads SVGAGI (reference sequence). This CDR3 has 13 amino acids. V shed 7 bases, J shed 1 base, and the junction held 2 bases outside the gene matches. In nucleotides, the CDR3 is TGTGCCAGCACCAGGGGGCGGAACACTGAAGCTTTCTTT. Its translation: CASTRGRNTEAFF.

The CDR3 is CASRIAGASTEAFF. Here the CDR3 DNA reads TGTGCCAGCAGGATCGCAGGGGCCAGCACTGAAGCTTTCTTT. The chain has TRBV27 and TRBJ1-1, with D maybe TRBD1 (6 bases). Germline CDR1 is MNHEY and CDR2 is SMNVEV (reference sequence). This CDR3 has 14 residues. The germline V and J ends were trimmed by 6 bases and 4 bases, with 15 bases remaining between them.

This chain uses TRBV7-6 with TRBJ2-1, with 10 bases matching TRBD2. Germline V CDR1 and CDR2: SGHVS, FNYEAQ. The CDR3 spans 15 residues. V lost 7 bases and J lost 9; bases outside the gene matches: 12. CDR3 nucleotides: TGTGCCAGCACTTGGGCTAGCGGGAGTGGAGCTGAGCAGTTCTTC. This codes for CASTWASGSGAEQFF.

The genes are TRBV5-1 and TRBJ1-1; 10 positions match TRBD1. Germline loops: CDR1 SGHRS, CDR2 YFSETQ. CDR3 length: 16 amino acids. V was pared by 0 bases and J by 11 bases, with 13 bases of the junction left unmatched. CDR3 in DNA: TGCGCCAGCAGCTTGGCCGTTGGACAGGGGGTGAGCCAGGCTTTCTTT. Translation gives CASSLAVGQGVSQAFF.

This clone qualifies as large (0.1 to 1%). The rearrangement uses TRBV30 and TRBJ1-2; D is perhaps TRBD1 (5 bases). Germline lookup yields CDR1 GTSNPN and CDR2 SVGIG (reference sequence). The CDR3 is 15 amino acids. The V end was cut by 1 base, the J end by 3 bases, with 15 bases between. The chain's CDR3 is CAWSALAREYYGYTF. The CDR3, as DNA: TGTGCCTGGAGTGCACTCGCCAGGGAGTACTATGGCTACACCTTC. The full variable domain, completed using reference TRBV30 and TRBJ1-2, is SQTIHQWPATLVQPVGSPLSLECTVEGTSNPNLYWYRQAAGRGLQLLFYSVGIGQISSEVPQNLSASRPQDRQFILSSKKLLLSDSGFYLCAWSALAREYYGYTFGSGTRLTVV.